This T cell receptor beta chain was observed in a study of response to subunit inactivated influenza vaccine. The CDR3 loop spans 17 amino acids. Trimming cost V 0 bases and J 1 base, with 10 bases left between them. Germline V gene lookup returns CDR1 SGHDN and CDR2 FVKESK. With respect to this clonotype: Its antigen remains unknown.

The study, taken as a whole, reports: After each seasonal influenza vaccination, few new T cells are recruited, the authors suggested.

One entry per CDR3 protein results from TCRdb running MiXCR on the RT-PCR reads. The sample has 530,000 or so distinct CDR3 sequences; 14% are singletons. Material: PBMCs from blood, obtained 11 to 12 days after vaccination. The receptor comes from a man aged 50-59 years who received an inactivated influenza vaccine. This chain connects TRBV14 to TRBJ2-6; no definite D call. The CDR3 region is CASSQDTVASGANVLTF. CDR3 DNA sequence: TGTGCCAGCAGCCAAGATACAGTGGCTTCTGGGGCCAACGTCCTGACTTTC.